These 17 T cell receptor beta chains were sequenced from one sample in a study of blood T cell repertoires in COVID-19. The method was immunoSEQ multiplex PCR; TCRdb's version includes in-frame clones alone and lacks a portion of them. The sample lists around 200,000 clones; 80% to 90% were seen once. Material: PBMCs or T cells enriched from blood (not recorded which). Receptors were obtained from a woman in her twenties or thirties who had been exposed to COVID-19.

This chain links TRBV3-1 (or the pseudogene TRBV3-2) with TRBJ1-2, with D perhaps TRBD1 (5 bases). With 0 bases removed from V and 5 bases from J, the gap between germline ends came to 10 bases. Per the germline V gene, CDR1 is LGHDT and CDR2 is YNNKEL (reference sequence). The CDR3 length is 14 residues. The CDR3 sequence is CASSQDRDRYGYTF. Here the CDR3 DNA reads TGTGCCAGCAGCCAAGACAGGGATCGGTATGGCTACACCTTC.

The rearrangement links TRBV30 to TRBJ1-5; no reliable D call. The germline V and J ends were trimmed by 3 bases and 5 bases, with 11 bases remaining between them. CDR1 is GTSNPN and CDR2 is SVGIG in the germline V gene (reference sequence). The CDR3 has 13 amino acids. The CDR3 loop is CAWSPGGDQPQHF. As DNA, the CDR3 is TGTGCCTGGAGCCCAGGAGGAGATCAGCCCCAGCATTTT. Drawing the rest from reference TRBV30 and TRBJ1-5, the complete variable domain is SQTIHQWPATLVQPVGSPLSLECTVEGTSNPNLYWYRQAAGRGLQLLFYSVGIGQISSEVPQNLSASRPQDRQFILSSKKLLLSDSGFYLCAWSPGGDQPQHFGDGTRLSIL.

This CDR3 is CASSRKPGGQGMRATNEKLFF. CDR3 coding DNA: TGCGCCAGCAGCCGGAAGCCGGGGGGACAGGGGATGAGAGCAACTAATGAAAAACTGTTTTTT. The chain joins TRBV5-1 to TRBJ1-4; 10 bases match TRBD1. J gave up 0 bases and V 4 bases, and 18 bases lay outside the gene matches. The V gene's germline CDR1 is SGHRS and CDR2 YFSETQ. This CDR3 spans 21 amino acids.

This sequence joins TRBV19 and TRBJ2-3, with 11 bases identical to TRBD2. J gave up 1 base and V 0 bases, and 6 bases lay outside the gene matches. The CDR3 has 18 residues. The germline V gene encodes CDR1 LNHDA and CDR2 SQIVND (reference sequence). The DNA for the CDR3 is TGTGCCAGTAGTATAGATGCCTCGACTAGCGGGGGCACAGATACGCAGTATTTT. This sequence encodes CASSIDASTSGGTDTQYF.

DNA for the CDR3: TGTGCCAGCGGGGTACTGAGGGTGAACACTGAAGCTTTCTTT. Its translation: CASGVLRVNTEAFF. This chain connects TRBV19 to TRBJ1-1; D call uncertain. Germline V gene data show CDR1 as LNHDA and CDR2 as SQIVND (reference sequence). Deletions cut 9 bases from V and 0 bases from J, with 14 bases between. The CDR3 extends over 14 amino acids.

The V call is TRBV5-1, the J call TRBJ1-1; 7 bases line up with TRBD1. There are 13 residues in the CDR3. Germline lookup yields CDR1 SGHRS and CDR2 YFSETQ. J gave up 5 bases and V 6 bases, and 7 bases lay outside the gene matches. CDR3 nucleotide sequence: TGCGCCAGCAAGCCAACAGGGGTGACTGAAGCTTTCTTT. It codes for CASKPTGVTEAFF.

The V and J genes are TRBV24-1 and TRBJ2-1; no definite D call. The CDR3 totals 15 residues. V was shortened by 4 bases and J by 0 bases, with 9 bases between the two germline ends. CDR1 is KGHDR and CDR2 is SFDVKD in the germline V gene. CDR3 protein: CATSDRSYSYNEQFF. Here the CDR3 DNA reads TGTGCCACCAGTGACAGGTCCTACTCCTACAATGAGCAGTTCTTC.

The chain employs TRBV12-5 and TRBJ2-5; D is possibly TRBD1 (6 bases). CDR3 length: 13 amino acids. Trimming removed 11 bases at V and 2 bases at J, with 15 bases between. The germline CDR1 and CDR2 sequences are LGHNT and FRNRAP. The CDR3, as DNA: TGTGCTGGGGCGAAGGACAGACAAGAGACCCAGTACTTC. It encodes CAGAKDRQETQYF.

The chain links TRBV5-4 to TRBJ1-6; TRBD1 matches at 11 bases. The CDR3 has 16 amino acids. V was clipped by 3 bases and J by 8 bases; unmatched bases: 7. Germline loops: CDR1 SGHNT, CDR2 YYREEE (reference sequence). CDR3 DNA sequence: TGTGCCAGCAGCTCGCAACCGGGACAGGGGGATTCACCCCTCCACTTT. Translating it yields CASSSQPGQGDSPLHF. The full variable domain, completed using reference TRBV5-4 and TRBJ1-6, is ETGVTQSPTHLIKTRGQQVTLRCSSQSGHNTVSWYQQALGQGPQFIFQYYREEENGRGNFPPRFSGLQFPNYSSELNVNALELDDSALYLCASSSQPGQGDSPLHFGNGTRLTVT.

The chain uses TRBV11-3 and TRBJ2-3; no definite D call. Germline CDR1 and CDR2: SGHNT and YENEEA. This CDR3 has 13 amino acids. Trimming took off 2 bases at V and 6 bases at J, with 9 bases between the two ends. CDR3 residues: CASSLQALDTQYF. In nucleotides, the CDR3 is TGTGCCAGCAGCTTACAAGCCCTCGATACGCAGTATTTT. Together with reference TRBV11-3 and TRBJ2-3, the CDR3 gives the full variable domain: EAGVVQSPRYKIIEKKQPVAFWCNPISGHNTLYWYLQNLGQGPELLIRYENEEAVDDSQLPKDRFSAERLKGVDSTLKIQPAELGDSAVYLCASSLQALDTQYFGPGTRLTVL.

V and J are TRBV9 and TRBJ1-3; TRBD1 aligns across 7 bases. The CDR3 sequence is 17 residues long. The J segment lost 2 bases and the V segment lost 5 bases, leaving 13 bases of the junction unmatched. The germline CDR1 and CDR2 sequences are SGDLS and YYNGEE. CDR3 residues: CASSSTPGQLPGNTIYF. Here the CDR3 DNA reads TGTGCCAGCAGTTCCACCCCGGGACAGCTTCCTGGAAACACCATATATTTT. Filled out from reference TRBV9 and TRBJ1-3, the complete variable domain reads DSGVTQTPKHLITATGQRVTLRCSPRSGDLSVYWYQQSLDQGLQFLIQYYNGEERAKGNILERFSAQQFPDLHSELNLSSLELGDSALYFCASSSTPGQLPGNTIYFGEGSWLTVV.

V is TRBV7-8 and J is TRBJ2-7, with 7 bases lining up with TRBD1. V lost 8 bases to trimming and J lost 0 bases; unmatched junction nucleotides: 7. This CDR3 is 14 amino acids long. Germline CDR1 reads SGHVS; CDR2 reads FQNEAQ. The CDR3 reads CASAPGQDSYEQYF. The CDR3 DNA follows: TGTGCCAGCGCCCCCGGACAGGACTCCTACGAGCAGTACTTC.

This chain joins TRBV27 and TRBJ2-3; 9 bases align to TRBD1. Germline CDR1 reads MNHEY; CDR2 reads SMNVEV (reference sequence). Trimming at V came to 5 bases and at J to 5 bases, leaving 5 bases not matched to a gene. The length of the CDR3 is 14 residues. The CDR3 reads CASSALTGGDTQYF. Written as DNA, the CDR3 is TGTGCCAGCAGTGCCCTGACAGGGGGAGATACGCAGTATTTT.

This clone showed up just once. V is TRBV25-1 and J is TRBJ1-6; tentatively, D is TRBD1 (5 bases). In germline, CDR1 is MGHDK, CDR2 SYGVNS. Between the trimmed V and J ends, which lost 2 bases and 10 bases, there was a span of 9 bases. The CDR3 covers 13 residues. CDR3 coding DNA: TGTGCCAGCAGTGAACAGGGTGGCTCACCCCTCCACTTT. Translating it yields CASSEQGGSPLHF.

The V and J genes are TRBV29-1 and TRBJ1-6; D gene uncertain. CDR3 length equals 15 residues. Germline CDR1 reads SQVTM; CDR2 reads ANQGSEA. V was pared by 5 bases and J by 5 bases, with 16 bases between. The CDR3 is CSVRSSEGDNSPLHF. The CDR3 DNA sequence: TGCAGCGTTCGGAGCAGCGAGGGAGATAATTCACCCCTCCACTTT.

The chain is built from TRBV27 and TRBJ1-3; D not resolved. The V end lost 5 bases, the J end lost 3 bases, and 8 bases lay between the germline ends. CDR3 length: 13 amino acids. CDR1 MNHEY and CDR2 SMNVEV come from the germline V gene (reference sequence). CDR3 in DNA: TGTGCCAGCAGTCCCACGGGTGGAAACACCATATATTTT. This encodes CASSPTGGNTIYF.

The rearrangement links TRBV10-2 to TRBJ2-2; 8 positions match TRBD1. Trimming removed 4 bases from V and 4 bases from J; junction bases left unmatched: 2. This CDR3 is built from 14 residues. Germline lookup yields CDR1 WSHSY and CDR2 SAAADI. This CDR3 is CASSAGQGTGELFF. The CDR3 DNA follows: TGCGCCAGCAGTGCAGGACAGGGCACCGGGGAGCTGTTTTTT.